The 25 T cell receptor beta chains below come from one sample, sequenced in a study of monozygotic twins with cystic fibrosis. Libraries were prepared by immunoSEQ multiplex PCR; TCRdb keeps only in-frame clonotypes and omits some of them. The sample carries 20,000 to 25,000 clones, less than 98% recorded once. The sample consisted of blood. The origin of the receptors is a girl between 5 and 17 years old with cystic fibrosis.

The CDR3 loop reads CASSLQNWSEAFF. The CDR3 DNA sequence: TGTGCCAGCAGTTTACAGAATTGGTCTGAAGCTTTCTTT. This chain joins TRBV28 and TRBJ1-1; D is unresolved. The V end was cut by 2 bases, the J end by 6 bases, with 10 bases between. There are 13 residues in the CDR3. Germline values: CDR1 MDHEN, CDR2 SYDVKM.

This chain joins TRBV6-5 and TRBJ1-5; 10 bases fit TRBD1. CDR3 length: 15 amino acids. With 6 bases clipped from V and 7 bases from J, the junction kept 9 bases outside the gene matches. Germline V gene lookup returns CDR1 MNHEY and CDR2 SVGAGI. This CDR3 is CASSPDRGGGQPQHF. The DNA of the CDR3 is TGTGCCAGCAGCCCGGACAGGGGGGGAGGGCAGCCCCAGCATTTT.

This rearrangement joins TRBV12-5 to TRBJ2-3; D is perhaps TRBD1 or TRBD2 (6 bases each). The CDR3 is 13 residues long. Between the trimmed V and J ends, which lost 1 base and 15 bases, there was a span of 17 bases. CDR1 is LGHNT and CDR2 is FRNRAP in the germline V gene. The CDR3 reads CASGLGLGGHAYF. As DNA, the CDR3 is TGTGCTAGTGGTTTGGGGCTTGGGGGGCACGCATATTTT.

The CDR3 DNA follows: TGCGCCAGCAGCTTGCCCCACGCGGGCACTGAAGCTTTCTTT. Residues: CASSLPHAGTEAFF. This chain links TRBV5-1 with TRBJ1-1; the D is unclear. V lost 1 base, J lost 4 bases, and 11 bases lay in between. The CDR3 loop spans 14 amino acids. Germline CDR1 and CDR2: SGHRS and YFSETQ.

The chain joins TRBV30 to TRBJ1-1; tentative D call: TRBD1 (5 bases). Germline V gives CDR1 GTSNPN, CDR2 SVGIG (reference sequence). This CDR3 has 11 residues. The V and J ends lost 2 bases and 7 bases respectively, with 8 bases between them. The CDR3 DNA follows: TGTGCCTGGAGTTACAGGATTGAAGCTTTCTTT. The encoded protein is CAWSYRIEAFF.

The chain recombines TRBV27 with TRBJ2-7; 9 bases are a match to TRBD1. Germline V gene data show CDR1 as MNHEY and CDR2 as SMNVEV (reference sequence). The length of the CDR3 is 14 residues. With 6 bases clipped from V and 5 bases from J, the junction kept 8 bases outside the gene matches. The CDR3 reads CASRTGQGSHEQYV. The CDR3 DNA reads as TGTGCCAGCAGAACGGGACAGGGTTCTCACGAGCAGTACGTC.

The J gene is TRBJ1-5, the V gene TRBV15, with D unresolved. V was shortened by 1 base and J by 3 bases, with 1 base between the two germline ends. From germline, CDR1 is LNHNV and CDR2 YYDKDF (reference sequence). This CDR3 is built from 12 residues. This CDR3 is CATSRANQPQHF. Here the CDR3 DNA reads TGTGCCACCAGCAGAGCCAATCAGCCCCAGCATTTT.

In this sample, this clone turned up once. V usage is TRBV27 and J usage is TRBJ2-3, with D possibly matching TRBD2 (5 bases). V shed 3 bases and J shed 8 bases, with 9 bases lying between them. Germline lookup yields CDR1 MNHEY and CDR2 SMNVEV (reference sequence). CDR3 length equals 12 residues. CDR3 sequence reads: CASSLGRGTQYF. CDR3 coding DNA: TGTGCCAGCAGTTTGGGCCGGGGTACGCAGTATTTT.

The chain has TRBV5-4 and TRBJ2-1; TRBD2 matches at 11 bases. V dropped 3 bases and J dropped 4; count of bases not matched to a gene: 6. From germline, CDR1 is SGHNT and CDR2 YYREEE (reference sequence). The CDR3 length is 16 residues. The CDR3 nucleotides read TGTGCCAGCAGCTCCTTAGCGGGAGGGTTTTACAATGAGCAGTTCTTC. Protein: CASSSLAGGFYNEQFF.

This clone has a single count. V and J are TRBV7-8 and TRBJ1-4; D uncertain. Germline V gene data show CDR1 as SGHVS and CDR2 as FQNEAQ. The CDR3 loop spans 11 amino acids. V was clipped by 1 base and J by 14 bases, with 8 bases between them. CDR3 residues: CASSLGDALFF. The DNA for the CDR3 is TGTGCCAGCAGCTTAGGAGACGCGCTGTTTTTT.

The gene calls are TRBV5-1 and TRBJ2-7, with 9 positions matching TRBD2. In germline, CDR1 is SGHRS, CDR2 YFSETQ. With 1 base clipped from V and 7 bases from J, the junction kept 15 bases outside the gene matches. This CDR3 is built from 17 residues. Here the CDR3 reads CASSLIGLASGMREQYF. In nucleotides, the CDR3 is TGCGCCAGCAGCTTGATCGGGTTGGCTAGCGGGATGAGGGAGCAGTACTTC.

This chain joins TRBV19 and TRBJ1-2; possibly TRBD1 for D (6 bases). Germline V lookup: CDR1 LNHDA, CDR2 SQIVND (reference sequence). There are 12 residues in the CDR3. V gave up 9 bases and J gave up 3 bases, with 11 bases separating them. CDR3 loop: CASQDSYYGYTF. In DNA, the CDR3 is TGTGCCAGCCAGGACAGCTACTATGGCTACACCTTC.

The V gene is TRBV27, the J gene TRBJ1-4; D perhaps matches TRBD1 (6 bases). Germline CDR1 reads MNHEY; CDR2 reads SMNVEV (reference sequence). This CDR3 spans 15 amino acids. The V gene lost 5 bases and the J gene lost 4 bases, with 14 bases spanning the gap. The CDR3 region has the DNA TGTGCCAGCAGTACTTTGGGACAAAGTAATGAAAAACTGTTTTTT. Translated: CASSTLGQSNEKLFF.

This clone was detected once. The CDR3 is CAGKGGLAGGPSRSYNEQFF. The CDR3, as DNA: TGTGCCGGAAAAGGGGGACTAGCGGGAGGGCCGAGTCGGTCCTACAATGAGCAGTTCTTC. V usage is TRBV30 and J usage is TRBJ2-1; 16 bases agree with TRBD2. The CDR3 consists of 20 residues. Germline V gene data show CDR1 as GTSNPN and CDR2 as SVGIG (reference sequence). Unmatched junction bases numbered 17, after V lost 8 bases and J lost 1 base.

This chain uses TRBV6-1 with TRBJ1-1, with D perhaps TRBD1 (6 bases). The germline V gene encodes CDR1 MNHNS and CDR2 SASEGT. V was cut by 5 bases and J by 6 bases, with 16 bases left in between. The length of the CDR3 is 14 residues. DNA of the CDR3: TGTGCCAGCAGTCCGGGACACTATGGACCTGAAGCTTTCTTT. Translation gives CASSPGHYGPEAFF.

J is TRBJ1-2 and V is TRBV5-1; 7 bases match TRBD1. The germline V gene encodes CDR1 SGHRS and CDR2 YFSETQ. There are 14 residues in the CDR3. After removal of 4 bases from V and 0 bases from J, the junction contained 3 bases not matched to a gene. The CDR3 DNA reads TGCGCCAGCAGCCGGGACAGAGCTAACTATGGCTACACCTTC. The encoded protein is CASSRDRANYGYTF.

This sequence joins TRBV4-1 and TRBJ1-3, with D unclear. Trimming took off 4 bases at V and 1 base at J, with 11 bases between the two ends. Per germline, CDR1 MGHRA and CDR2 YSYEKL. The CDR3 spans 15 residues. This CDR3 is CASSPRFGSGNTIYF. Written as DNA, the CDR3 is TGCGCCAGCAGCCCCCGATTTGGGTCTGGAAACACCATATATTTT.

CDR3: CASSAGPRDTGELFF. The CDR3 nucleotides are TGTGCCAGCAGCGCGGGACCGCGGGACACCGGGGAGCTGTTTTTT. The chain uses TRBV9 and TRBJ2-2; D is perhaps TRBD1 or TRBD2 (5 bases each). CDR3 length equals 15 residues. The germline CDR1 and CDR2 sequences are SGDLS and YYNGEE. Trimming left V 3 bases short and J 3 bases short, with 12 bases between.

This clone was counted once. The CDR3 here is CASSLDPPGVNTEAFF. CDR3 nucleotide sequence: TGTGCCAGCAGCTTGGACCCCCCAGGGGTGAACACTGAAGCTTTCTTT. V gene TRBV5-4 combines with J gene TRBJ1-1; possible D gene TRBD1, 6 bases. V shed 0 bases and J shed 0 bases, with 12 bases lying between them. Germline values: CDR1 SGHNT, CDR2 YYREEE (reference sequence). This CDR3 has 16 residues.

This clone was observed a few times. This chain links TRBV6-1 with TRBJ1-5; 9 bases are a match to TRBD1. Germline V gene lookup returns CDR1 MNHNS and CDR2 SASEGT. J lost 7 bases, V lost 4 bases, and 5 bases had no gene match. The CDR3 is 14 amino acids. In nucleotides, the CDR3 is TGTGCCAGCAGTGGACAGGGGGGTTACCAGCCCCAGCATTTT. Residues: CASSGQGGYQPQHF.

This sequence joins TRBV4-3 and TRBJ1-1; D is undetermined. Germline V lookup: CDR1 LGHNA, CDR2 YSLEER. V dropped 0 bases and J dropped 4 bases, with 18 bases sitting between them. This CDR3 region has 17 residues. CDR3 nucleotides: TGCGCCAGCAGCCAAGATCTCTGGCCAGCCGTGGGCACTGAAGCTTTCTTT. This gives the protein CASSQDLWPAVGTEAFF.

The genes are TRBV9 and TRBJ2-1; D gene ambiguous. Trimming took off 0 bases at V and 4 bases at J, with 5 bases between the two ends. Germline V gene sequence: CDR1 SGDLS, CDR2 YYNGEE. This CDR3 comprises 13 residues. The CDR3 loop reads CASSVESYNEQFF. CDR3 nucleotides: TGTGCCAGCAGCGTAGAGTCTTACAATGAGCAGTTCTTC.

This CDR3 is CSVQTVLYPYNEQFF. DNA for the CDR3: TGCAGCGTTCAAACGGTCCTTTACCCCTACAATGAGCAGTTCTTC. The chain joins TRBV29-1 to TRBJ2-1; D gene ambiguous. The V end lost 5 bases, the J end lost 2 bases, and 16 bases lay between the germline ends. Germline lookup yields CDR1 SQVTM and CDR2 ANQGSEA. The CDR3 extends over 15 amino acids.

The rearrangement joins TRBV7-6 to TRBJ2-7; TRBD2 agrees at 8 bases. V shed 5 bases, J shed 2 bases, and the junction held 8 bases outside the gene matches. The CDR3 covers 15 residues. Germline loops: CDR1 SGHVS, CDR2 FNYEAQ. CDR3 loop: CASSPNPGLAYEQYF. As DNA, the CDR3 is TGTGCCAGCAGCCCTAACCCGGGACTAGCCTACGAGCAGTACTTC. The variable domain in full, with the rest retrieved from reference TRBV7-6 and TRBJ2-7, is GAGVSQSPRYKVTKRGQDVALRCDPISGHVSLYWYRQALGQGPEFLTYFNYEAQQDKSGLPNDRFSAERPEGSISTLTIQRTEQRDSAMYRCASSPNPGLAYEQYFGPGTRLTVT.

This clone has more than one count but fewer than ten. The chain employs TRBV30 and TRBJ1-5; D call uncertain. The V gene lost 0 bases and the J gene lost 0 bases, with 6 bases spanning the gap. There are 14 residues in the CDR3. The germline V gene has CDR1 GTSNPN and CDR2 SVGIG (reference sequence). CDR3 protein: CAWSVGSSNQPQHF. The CDR3 region has the DNA TGTGCCTGGAGTGTAGGAAGTAGCAATCAGCCCCAGCATTTT.